Listed here are 10 T cell receptor beta chains from one sample, sequenced in a study of cytomegalovirus exposure and HLA in healthy donors. With 60 Vbeta and 13 Jbeta primers, the PCR was carried out. TCRdb keeps only in-frame clones here, not all; method: immunoSEQ multiplex PCR. The sample includes 150,000 to 200,000 clones, 84% of them seen just once. The sequenced sample was PBMCs. Receptors originate from a boy between 10 and 17 years old in good health and CMV-seronegative.

The chain uses TRBV19 and TRBJ1-5; TRBD1 matches at 8 bases. This CDR3 region has 13 residues. J was trimmed by 2 bases and V by 6 bases; bases with no gene match: 0. Per the germline V gene, CDR1 is LNHDA and CDR2 is SQIVND (reference sequence). The CDR3 reads CASRDRGNQPQHF. In DNA, the CDR3 is TGTGCCAGTAGGGACAGGGGCAATCAGCCCCAGCATTTT.

V is TRBV7-9 and J is TRBJ2-7, with a tentative D call TRBD1 (5 bases). The CDR3 spans 12 residues. Germline V gene lookup returns CDR1 SEHNR and CDR2 FQNEAQ (reference sequence). V lost 7 bases to trimming and J lost 6 bases, with 13 bases between them. This chain's CDR3 is CASTTRVSEQYF. The CDR3 region has the DNA TGTGCCAGCACCACCAGGGTTTCCGAGCAGTACTTC. The full variable domain, rest sourced from reference TRBV7-9 and TRBJ2-7, is DTGVSQNPRHKITKRGQNVTFRCDPISEHNRLYWYRQTLGQGPEFLTYFQNEAQLEKSRLLSDRFSAERPKGSFSTLEIQRTEQGDSAMYLCASTTRVSEQYFGPGTRLTVT.

This clone was seen only once. The rearrangement links TRBV11-2 to TRBJ2-3; D uncertain. The CDR3 consists of 11 residues. V was pared by 1 base and J by 13 bases, with 9 bases between. Per the germline V gene, CDR1 is SGHAT and CDR2 is FQNNGV. The CDR3 nucleotides are TGTGCCAGCAGCTTAGGGTTTCCGGAGTATTTT. Translated: CASSLGFPEYF.

This clone is a singleton in its sample. The chain combines TRBV6-1 with TRBJ1-4, with TRBD1 matching 8 bases. After removal of 2 bases from V and 8 bases from J, the junction contained 10 bases not matched to a gene. CDR3 length: 16 amino acids. CDR1 MNHNS and CDR2 SASEGT come from the germline V gene. The CDR3 is CASSERWGQVMEKLFF. In DNA form, the CDR3 reads TGTGCCAGCAGTGAAAGGTGGGGACAGGTTATGGAAAAACTGTTTTTT.

This chain joins TRBV6-4 and TRBJ2-2; D might be TRBD1 (7 bases). The CDR3 runs to 15 residues. Germline CDR1 MRHNA, CDR2 SNTAGT. Trimming removed 2 bases from V and 1 base from J, with 8 bases in between. Written as DNA, the CDR3 is TGTGCCAGCAGTGACCAGGGGGGGAACACCGGGGAGCTGTTTTTT. Amino acid sequence: CASSDQGGNTGELFF.

The chain is built from TRBV28 and TRBJ1-5; D not resolved. Trimming stripped 5 bases from V and 2 bases from J, with 10 bases between. The length of the CDR3 is 14 residues. From germline, CDR1 is MDHEN and CDR2 SYDVKM. CDR3 loop: CASSGEYGNQPQHF. CDR3 in DNA: TGTGCCAGCAGTGGAGAGTATGGCAATCAGCCCCAGCATTTT.

The V and J genes are TRBV5-4 and TRBJ2-7, with 9 bases matching TRBD1. Trimming removed 1 base from V and 7 bases from J; junction bases left unmatched: 21. The CDR3 length is 19 residues. The V gene's germline CDR1 is SGHNT and CDR2 YYREEE (reference sequence). The CDR3 here is CASSLYPPSTGQGWGEQYF. The CDR3 nucleotides are TGTGCCAGCAGCTTGTACCCCCCCTCTACGGGACAGGGCTGGGGGGAGCAGTACTTC.

This chain links TRBV30 with TRBJ1-3; 7 positions agree with TRBD1. The CDR3 spans 14 residues. The V and J ends lost 0 bases and 2 bases, in that order; junction bases with no gene match: 1. Germline loops: CDR1 GTSNPN, CDR2 SVGIG (reference sequence). The CDR3 region has the DNA TGTGCCTGGAGTGTGGGGACAGCTGGAAACACCATATATTTT. Translated: CAWSVGTAGNTIYF.

The V and J genes are TRBV29-1 and TRBJ2-7, with 7 bases identical to TRBD1. The germline CDR1 and CDR2 sequences are SQVTM and ANQGSEA. The V gene end was trimmed by 7 bases and the J gene end by 3 bases; junction bases not matched to a gene: 9. The CDR3 has 13 amino acids. Written as DNA, the CDR3 is TGCAGCGCCGGACAGGCTGAGGGCTACGAGCAGTACTTC. Its protein is CSAGQAEGYEQYF.

The sample holds one count of this clone. A read error may produce the germline difference seen at one junction end. The rearrangement uses TRBV20-1 and TRBJ2-1; a possible D gene is TRBD2 (6 bases). The CDR3 has 11 residues. Germline lookup yields CDR1 DFQATT and CDR2 SNEGSKA (reference sequence). The CDR3 coding sequence is TGCAGTGCTACCCGGGACTCCCCTCAGGTCTTC. Translation: CSATRDSPQVF.